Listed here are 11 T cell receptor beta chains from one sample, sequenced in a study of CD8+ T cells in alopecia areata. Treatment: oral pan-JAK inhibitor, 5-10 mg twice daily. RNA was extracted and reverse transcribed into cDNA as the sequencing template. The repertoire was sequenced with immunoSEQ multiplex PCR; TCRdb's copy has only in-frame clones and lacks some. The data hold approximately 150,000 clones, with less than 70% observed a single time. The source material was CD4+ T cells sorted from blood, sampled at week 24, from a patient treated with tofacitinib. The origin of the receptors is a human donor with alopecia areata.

CDR3 region: CASSQRVSGLGNEQFF. The CDR3 DNA is TGTGCCAGCAGTCAAAGGGTATCCGGCCTCGGTAATGAGCAGTTCTTC. The rearrangement links TRBV13 to TRBJ2-1; D gene uncertain. V lost 6 bases and J lost 7, with 22 bases in between. The germline gives CDR1 PRHDT, CDR2 FYEKMQ (reference sequence). This CDR3 comprises 16 residues.

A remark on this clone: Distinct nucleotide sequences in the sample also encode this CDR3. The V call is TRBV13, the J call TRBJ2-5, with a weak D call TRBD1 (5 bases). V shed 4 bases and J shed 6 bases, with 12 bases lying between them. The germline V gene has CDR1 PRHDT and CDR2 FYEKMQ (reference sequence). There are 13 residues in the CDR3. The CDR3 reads CASSSNRGKTQYF. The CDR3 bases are TGTGCCAGCAGCTCGAATAGGGGAAAGACCCAGTACTTC. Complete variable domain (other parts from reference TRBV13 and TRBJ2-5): AAGVIQSPRHLIKEKRETATLKCYPIPRHDTVYWYQQGPGQDPQFLISFYEKMQSDKGSIPDRFSAQQFSDYHSELNMSSLELGDSALYFCASSSNRGKTQYFGPGTRLLVL.

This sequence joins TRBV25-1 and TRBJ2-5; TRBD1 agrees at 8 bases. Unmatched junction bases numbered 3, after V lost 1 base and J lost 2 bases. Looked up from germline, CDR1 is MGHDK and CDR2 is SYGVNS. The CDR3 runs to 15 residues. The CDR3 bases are TGTGCCAGCAGTGAATTAGGGACAGGACAAGAGACCCAGTACTTC. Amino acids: CASSELGTGQETQYF.

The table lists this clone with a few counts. The DNA of the CDR3 is TGTGCCTGGAGTACCGGACAGGACGAGCAGTACTTC. This codes for CAWSTGQDEQYF. The genes are TRBV30 and TRBJ2-7; 7 nucleotides match TRBD1. CDR3 length: 12 residues. Trimming at V came to 2 bases and at J to 5 bases, leaving 3 bases not matched to a gene. Germline values: CDR1 GTSNPN, CDR2 SVGIG (reference sequence).

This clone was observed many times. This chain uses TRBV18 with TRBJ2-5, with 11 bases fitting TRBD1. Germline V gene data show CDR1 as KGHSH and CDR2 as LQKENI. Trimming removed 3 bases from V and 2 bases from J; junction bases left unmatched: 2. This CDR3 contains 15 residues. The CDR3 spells CASSPDRGRQETQYF. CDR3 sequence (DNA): TGTGCCAGCTCACCGGACAGGGGGCGACAAGAGACCCAGTACTTC.

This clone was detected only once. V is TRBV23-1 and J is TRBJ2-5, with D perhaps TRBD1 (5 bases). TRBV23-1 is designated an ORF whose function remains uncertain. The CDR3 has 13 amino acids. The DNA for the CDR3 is TGCGCTAGGAAGGCGCAGGGCGAGGAGACCCAGTACTTC. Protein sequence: CARKAQGEETQYF.

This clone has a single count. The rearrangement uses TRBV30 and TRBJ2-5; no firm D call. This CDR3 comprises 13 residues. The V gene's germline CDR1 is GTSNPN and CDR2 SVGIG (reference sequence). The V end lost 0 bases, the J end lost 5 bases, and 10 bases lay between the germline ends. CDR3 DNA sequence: TGTGCCTGGAGTGTACGTGGGCCGGAGACCCAGTACTTC. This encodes CAWSVRGPETQYF.

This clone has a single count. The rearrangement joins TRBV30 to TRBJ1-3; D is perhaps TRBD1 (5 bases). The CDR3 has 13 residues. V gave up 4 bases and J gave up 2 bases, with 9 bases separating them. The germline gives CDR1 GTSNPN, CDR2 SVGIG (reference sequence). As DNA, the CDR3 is TGTGCCTGGACTAAGGGGCCTGGAAACACCATATATTTT. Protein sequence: CAWTKGPGNTIYF.

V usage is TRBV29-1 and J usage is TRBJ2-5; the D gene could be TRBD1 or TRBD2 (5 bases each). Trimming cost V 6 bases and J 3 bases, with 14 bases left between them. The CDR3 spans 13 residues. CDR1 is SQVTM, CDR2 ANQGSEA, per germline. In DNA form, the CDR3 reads TGCAGCGTGGCTGGGACGGGGAAAGAGACCCAGTACTTC. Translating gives CSVAGTGKETQYF.

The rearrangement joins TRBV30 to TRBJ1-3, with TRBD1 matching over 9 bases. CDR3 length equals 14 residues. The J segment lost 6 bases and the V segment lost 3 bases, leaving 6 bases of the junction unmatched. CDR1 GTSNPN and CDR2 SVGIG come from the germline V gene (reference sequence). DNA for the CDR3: TGTGCCTGGAGCCCGACAGGGGGGATAAACACCATATATTTT. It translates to CAWSPTGGINTIYF.

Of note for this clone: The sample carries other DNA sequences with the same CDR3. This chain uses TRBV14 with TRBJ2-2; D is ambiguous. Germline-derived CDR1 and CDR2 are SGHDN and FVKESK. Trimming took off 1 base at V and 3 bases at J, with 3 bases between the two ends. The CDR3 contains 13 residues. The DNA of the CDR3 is TGTGCCAGCAGCCAAGTGTACACCGGGGAGCTGTTTTTT. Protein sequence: CASSQVYTGELFF.